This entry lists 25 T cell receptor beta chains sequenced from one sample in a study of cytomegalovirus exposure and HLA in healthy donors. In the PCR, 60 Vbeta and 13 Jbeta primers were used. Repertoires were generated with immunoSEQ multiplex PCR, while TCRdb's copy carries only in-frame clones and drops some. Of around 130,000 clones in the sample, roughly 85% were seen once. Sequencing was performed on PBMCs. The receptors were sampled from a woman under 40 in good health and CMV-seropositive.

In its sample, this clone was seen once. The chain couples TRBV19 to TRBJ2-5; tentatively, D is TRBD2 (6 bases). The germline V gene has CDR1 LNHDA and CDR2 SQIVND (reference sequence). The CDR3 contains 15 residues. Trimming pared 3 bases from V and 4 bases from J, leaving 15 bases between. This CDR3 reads CASSIGGARGETQYF. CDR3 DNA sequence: TGTGCCAGTAGTATCGGAGGGGCCCGCGGAGAGACCCAGTACTTC.

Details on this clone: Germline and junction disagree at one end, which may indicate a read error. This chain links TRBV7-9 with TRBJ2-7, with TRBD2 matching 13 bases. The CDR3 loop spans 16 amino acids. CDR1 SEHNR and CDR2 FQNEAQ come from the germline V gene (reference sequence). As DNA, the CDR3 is TGTTCCAGCAGCTACCCCTGGACTAGCGGGAGTGACGAGCAGTACTTC. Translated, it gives CSSSYPWTSGSDEQYF.

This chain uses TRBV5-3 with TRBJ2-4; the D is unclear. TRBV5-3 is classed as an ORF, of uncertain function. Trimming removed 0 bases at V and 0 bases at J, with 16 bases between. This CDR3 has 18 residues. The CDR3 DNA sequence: TGTGCCAGAAGCTTGGTGGTTAGGAGACCTCTAGCCAAAAACATTCAGTACTTC. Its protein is CARSLVVRRPLAKNIQYF.

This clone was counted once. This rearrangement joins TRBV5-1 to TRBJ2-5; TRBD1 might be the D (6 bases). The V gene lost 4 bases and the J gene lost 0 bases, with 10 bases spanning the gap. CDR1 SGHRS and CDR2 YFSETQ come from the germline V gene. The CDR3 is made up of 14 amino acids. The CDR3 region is CASSIQGYQETQYF. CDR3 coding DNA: TGCGCCAGCAGCATCCAGGGGTACCAAGAGACCCAGTACTTC.

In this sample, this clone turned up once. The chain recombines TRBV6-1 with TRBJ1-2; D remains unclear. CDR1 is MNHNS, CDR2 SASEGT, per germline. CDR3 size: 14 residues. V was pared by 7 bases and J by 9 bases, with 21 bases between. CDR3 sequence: CASNLEGKMKSYTF. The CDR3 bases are TGTGCCAGCAACTTAGAGGGAAAGATGAAGAGCTACACCTTC.

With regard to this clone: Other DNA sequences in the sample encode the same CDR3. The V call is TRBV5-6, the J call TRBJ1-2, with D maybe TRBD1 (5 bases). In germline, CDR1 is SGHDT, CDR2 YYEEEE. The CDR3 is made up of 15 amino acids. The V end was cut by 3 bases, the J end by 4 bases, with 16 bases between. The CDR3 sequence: CASSSPRGTLYGYTF. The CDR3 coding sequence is TGTGCCAGCAGCTCCCCGAGAGGGACTCTCTATGGCTACACCTTC.

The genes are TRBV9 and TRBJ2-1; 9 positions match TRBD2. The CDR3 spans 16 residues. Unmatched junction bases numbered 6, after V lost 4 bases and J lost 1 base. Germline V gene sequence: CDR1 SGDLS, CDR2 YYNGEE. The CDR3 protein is CASSFLAGFSYNEQFF. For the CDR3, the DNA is TGTGCCAGCAGCTTCCTAGCGGGATTTTCCTACAATGAGCAGTTCTTC.

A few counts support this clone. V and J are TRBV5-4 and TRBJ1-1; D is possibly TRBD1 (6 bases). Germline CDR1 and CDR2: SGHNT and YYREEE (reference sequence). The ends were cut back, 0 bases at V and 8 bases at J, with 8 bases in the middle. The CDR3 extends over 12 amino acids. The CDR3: CASSLGTVEAFF. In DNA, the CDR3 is TGTGCCAGCAGCTTGGGGACAGTGGAAGCTTTCTTT.

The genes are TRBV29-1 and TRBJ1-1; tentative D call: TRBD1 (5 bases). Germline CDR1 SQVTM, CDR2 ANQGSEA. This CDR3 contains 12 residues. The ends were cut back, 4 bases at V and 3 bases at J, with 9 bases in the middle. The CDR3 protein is CSVAVGDTEAFF. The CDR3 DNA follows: TGCAGCGTTGCGGTAGGGGACACTGAAGCTTTCTTT.

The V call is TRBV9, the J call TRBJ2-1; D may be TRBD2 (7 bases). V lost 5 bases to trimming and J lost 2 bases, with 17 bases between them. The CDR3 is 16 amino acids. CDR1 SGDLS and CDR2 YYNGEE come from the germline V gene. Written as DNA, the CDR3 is TGTGCCAGCAGACCCGGGGGAGGGGGGCCCTACAATGAGCAGTTCTTC. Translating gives CASRPGGGGPYNEQFF.

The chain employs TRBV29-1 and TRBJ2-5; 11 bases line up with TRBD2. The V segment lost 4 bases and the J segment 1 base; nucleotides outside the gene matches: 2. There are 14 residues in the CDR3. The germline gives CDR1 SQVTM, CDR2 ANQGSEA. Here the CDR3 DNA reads TGCAGCGTTGGACTAGCGGGGCTCCAAGAGACCCAGTACTTC. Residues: CSVGLAGLQETQYF.

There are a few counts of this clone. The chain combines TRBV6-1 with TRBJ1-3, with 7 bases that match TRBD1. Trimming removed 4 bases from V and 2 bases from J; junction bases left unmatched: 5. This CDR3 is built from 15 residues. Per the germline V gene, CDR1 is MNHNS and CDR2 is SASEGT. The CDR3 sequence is CASSGGTVTGNTIYF. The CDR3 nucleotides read TGTGCCAGCAGTGGCGGGACAGTTACTGGAAACACCATATATTTT.

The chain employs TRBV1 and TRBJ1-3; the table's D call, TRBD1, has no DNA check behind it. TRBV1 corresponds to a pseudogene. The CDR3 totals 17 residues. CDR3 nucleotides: TGCACCAGCAGCCTGCGCCTTTTAGACAGGGATCGAAACACCATATATTTT. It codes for CTSSLRLLDRDRNTIYF.

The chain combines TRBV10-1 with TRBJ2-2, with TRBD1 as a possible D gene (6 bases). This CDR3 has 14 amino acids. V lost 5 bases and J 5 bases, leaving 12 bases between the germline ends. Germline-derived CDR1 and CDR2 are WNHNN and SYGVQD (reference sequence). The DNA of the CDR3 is TGCGCCAGCAGTCAGACAGGATCGACCGGGGAGCTGTTTTTT. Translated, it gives CASSQTGSTGELFF.

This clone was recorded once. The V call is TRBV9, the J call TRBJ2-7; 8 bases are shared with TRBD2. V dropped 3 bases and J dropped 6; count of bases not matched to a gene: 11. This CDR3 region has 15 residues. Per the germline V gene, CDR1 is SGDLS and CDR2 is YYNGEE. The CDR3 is CASSAGSVAGREQYF. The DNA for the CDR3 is TGTGCCAGCAGCGCCGGGTCGGTAGCGGGACGCGAGCAGTACTTC. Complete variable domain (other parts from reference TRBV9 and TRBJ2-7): DSGVTQTPKHLITATGQRVTLRCSPRSGDLSVYWYQQSLDQGLQFLIQYYNGEERAKGNILERFSAQQFPDLHSELNLSSLELGDSALYFCASSAGSVAGREQYFGPGTRLTVT.

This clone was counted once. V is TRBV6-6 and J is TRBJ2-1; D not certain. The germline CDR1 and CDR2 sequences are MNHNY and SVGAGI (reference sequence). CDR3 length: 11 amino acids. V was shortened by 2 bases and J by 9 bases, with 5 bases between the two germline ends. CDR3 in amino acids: CASSYRSEQFF. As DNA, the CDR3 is TGTGCCAGCAGTTACAGGAGTGAGCAGTTCTTC.

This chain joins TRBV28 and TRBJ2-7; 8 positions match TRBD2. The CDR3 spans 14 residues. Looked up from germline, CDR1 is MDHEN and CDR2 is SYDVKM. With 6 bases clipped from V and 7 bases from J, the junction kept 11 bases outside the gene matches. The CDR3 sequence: CASRRRGGQGEQYF. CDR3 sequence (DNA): TGTGCCAGCAGACGCCGGGGGGGCCAGGGGGAGCAGTACTTC.

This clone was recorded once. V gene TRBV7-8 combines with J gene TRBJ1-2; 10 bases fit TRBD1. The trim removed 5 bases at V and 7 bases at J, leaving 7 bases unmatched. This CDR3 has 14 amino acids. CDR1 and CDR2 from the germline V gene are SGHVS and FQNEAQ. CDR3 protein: CASSSRTGGRGYTF. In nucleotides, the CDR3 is TGTGCCAGCAGCAGCAGGACAGGGGGACGTGGCTACACCTTC. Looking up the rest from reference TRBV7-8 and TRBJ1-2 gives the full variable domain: GAGVSQSPRYKVAKRGQDVALRCDPISGHVSLFWYQQALGQGPEFLTYFQNEAQLDKSGLPSDRFFAERPEGSVSTLKIQRTQQEDSAVYLCASSSRTGGRGYTFGSGTRLTVV.

CDR3 in DNA: TGTGCCAGTAGTATTGAACTGCTCAATCGTCCCCAGCATTTT. Residues: CASSIELLNRPQHF. The chain joins TRBV19 to TRBJ1-5; D remains ambiguous. Germline CDR1 and CDR2: LNHDA and SQIVND (reference sequence). V lost 3 bases to trimming and J lost 10 bases, with 16 bases between them. The CDR3 has 14 residues.

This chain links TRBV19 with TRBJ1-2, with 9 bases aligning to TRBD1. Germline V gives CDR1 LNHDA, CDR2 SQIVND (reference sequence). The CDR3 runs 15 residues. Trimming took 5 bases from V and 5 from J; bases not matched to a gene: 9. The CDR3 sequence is CASSDTGGLWYGYTF. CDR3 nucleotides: TGTGCCAGTAGTGATACAGGGGGCCTATGGTATGGCTACACCTTC.

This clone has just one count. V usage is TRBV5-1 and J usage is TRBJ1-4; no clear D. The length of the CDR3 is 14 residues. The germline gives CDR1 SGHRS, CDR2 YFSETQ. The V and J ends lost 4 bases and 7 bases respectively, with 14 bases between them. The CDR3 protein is CASSRFDEAEKLFF. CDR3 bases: TGCGCCAGCAGCCGTTTCGATGAAGCTGAAAAACTGTTTTTT.

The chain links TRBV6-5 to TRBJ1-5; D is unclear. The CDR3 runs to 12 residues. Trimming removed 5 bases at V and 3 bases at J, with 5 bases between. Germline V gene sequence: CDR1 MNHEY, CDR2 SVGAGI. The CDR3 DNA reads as TGTGCCAGCAGTCGTCCCAATCAGCCCCAGCATTTT. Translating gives CASSRPNQPQHF.

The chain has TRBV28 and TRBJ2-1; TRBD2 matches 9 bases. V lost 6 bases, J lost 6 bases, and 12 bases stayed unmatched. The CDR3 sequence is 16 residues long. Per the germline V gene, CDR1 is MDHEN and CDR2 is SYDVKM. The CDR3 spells CASSDSGGHARNEQFF. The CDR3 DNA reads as TGTGCCAGCAGCGATAGCGGGGGCCATGCTCGCAATGAGCAGTTCTTC.

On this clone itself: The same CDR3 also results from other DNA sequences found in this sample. The CDR3 sequence is CASSRTGYGYTF. CDR3 DNA sequence: TGTGCCAGCAGCAGGACAGGCTATGGCTACACCTTC. The gene calls are TRBV28 and TRBJ1-2; 7 positions agree with TRBD1. The J segment lost 4 bases and the V segment lost 6 bases, leaving 2 bases of the junction unmatched. The CDR3 covers 12 residues. The germline V gene encodes CDR1 MDHEN and CDR2 SYDVKM.

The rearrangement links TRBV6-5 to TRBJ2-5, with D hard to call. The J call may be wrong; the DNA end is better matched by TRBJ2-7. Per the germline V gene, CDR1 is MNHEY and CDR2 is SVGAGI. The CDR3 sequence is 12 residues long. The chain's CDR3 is CASSYTPYEQYF. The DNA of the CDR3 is TGTGCCAGCAGTTACACCCCTTACGAGCAGTACTTC.